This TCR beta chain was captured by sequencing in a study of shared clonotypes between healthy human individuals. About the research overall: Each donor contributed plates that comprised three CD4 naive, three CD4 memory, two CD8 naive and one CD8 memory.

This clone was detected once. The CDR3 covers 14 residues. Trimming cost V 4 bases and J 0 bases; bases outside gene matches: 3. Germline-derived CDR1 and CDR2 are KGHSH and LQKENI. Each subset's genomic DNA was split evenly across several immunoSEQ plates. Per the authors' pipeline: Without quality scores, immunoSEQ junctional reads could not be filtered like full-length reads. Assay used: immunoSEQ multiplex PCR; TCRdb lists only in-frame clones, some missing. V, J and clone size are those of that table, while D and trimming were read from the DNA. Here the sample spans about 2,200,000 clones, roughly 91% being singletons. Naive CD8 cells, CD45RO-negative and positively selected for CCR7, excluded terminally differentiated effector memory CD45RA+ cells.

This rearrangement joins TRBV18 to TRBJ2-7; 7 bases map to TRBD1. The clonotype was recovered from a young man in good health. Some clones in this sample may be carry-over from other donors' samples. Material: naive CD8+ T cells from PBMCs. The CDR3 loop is CASSLRGFSYEQYF. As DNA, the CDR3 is TGTGCCAGCTCACTCAGGGGGTTCTCCTACGAGCAGTACTTC.